Included here is one TCR beta chain sequence, with context. Which antigen it targets is not known. No much larger clone is present one base from it, and per-base qualities are unavailable. Taken from the germline V gene (reference sequence), the CDR1 and CDR2 loops are GTSNPN and SVGIG. From its cysteine to its phenylalanine, the CDR3 spans 13 amino acids. CDR3 DNA only is kept here, 39 bases in frame from base 1. Cut back by 6 bases and 2 bases, the V and J ends lie 14 bases apart. This sample is drawn from a study of beta chain features in type 1 diabetes (dated by TCRdb to 2017 to 2018). Regarding the complete study: No differences in mean age, gender distribution, total cell number or subset yield were found between patients and healthy donors. A total of about 110 million sorted cells were examined across all samples, and the number of cells per subset was strongly correlated with RNA yield. The study compared the TCRB repertoires of sorted circulating CD4+ T cell subsets in recently diagnosed type 1 diabetes patients with those in matched healthy donors. Regulatory and stem cell-like memory subsets were isolated from only 8 patients and about eight healthy donors, whereas naive and central memory subsets came from all 30 or so donors. What the study reported, not specific to this receptor: At VDJ recombination sites, patients with type 1 diabetes made fewer insertions and deleted more nucleotides, a pattern implying thymic rearrangement abnormalities. Because cDNA rather than genomic DNA was sequenced, highly expressing activated cells could have been over-represented, although no difference in activation and CD3 levels was found between groups. Type 1 diabetes patients showed a moderate but significant shortening of TCRB CDR3 length in all four CD4+ subsets. Because the HLA sub-analyses included only small numbers of individuals, any influence of HLA type on TCRB rearrangement was left unresolved. Naive, central memory and regulatory TCRB repertoires appeared to be more similar among patients than among healthy donors. Shorter templates might have been favored by PCR, but patient and control samples were amplified and corrected together, so both groups would have been affected equally by any skew.

From each donor, a single peripheral blood sample of 90 to 150 mL on average was drawn into heparinised tubes. Using a panel that included CD45RO, CCR7, CD25, CD127, CD95 and CD27, naive, central memory, regulatory and stem cell-like memory CD4+ T cells were sorted on a BD FACSAria II. A purity above 95% was achieved for all sorted populations. PBMCs were isolated immediately by Lymphoprep density gradient centrifugation and stained directly without culture. So that batch effects would be minimized, each experiment stained and sorted samples in pairs, pairing one healthy donor with one patient. The High Capacity cDNA Reverse Transcription Kit was used to reverse transcribe all of the isolated RNA, meaning that expressed TCRB transcripts were what got sequenced. Deep immunoSEQ sequencing was applied to naive, central memory and regulatory T cell samples, giving an average of roughly 3.3 million total reads per sample. Sorted cells were lysed in RLT buffer, and RNA was extracted using DNase-treated RNeasy Micro or Mini kits according to cell number. To prevent cross-contamination, each cell subset was processed individually, whereas patient and healthy donor samples were processed jointly. TCRB sequences were amplified from cDNA with the immunoSEQ multiplex PCR, producing 87-bp fragments spanning the CDR3 region. Sequencing of the amplicons was done on the Illumina HiSeq platform. In the source study's methods: Synthetic template baselines were used to correct PCR bias computationally, reads within Hamming distance 2 were collapsed, and singletons that could not be merged were discarded. By aligning reads against IMGT, V, D and J genes, CDR3 length, and insertions or deletions at six rearrangement sites were assigned. Within each subset, clonotype counts were normalized to sorted cell number, and only after that were true diversity and Gini coefficients computed with the tcR R package. The overlap coefficient, calculated on TCRB nucleotide sequences, was used to quantify repertoire sharing. Out-of-frame TCRB sequences from naive cells were analyzed to stand in for the pre-selection repertoire. TCRdb carries this immuneACCESS record with in-frame sequences only. Its versions omit some clonotypes, under half of them owing to an unresolved V gene in the studies checked, with the rest unexplained. From that table come the V and J calls and clone size; the DNA was used to work out D and trimming. The sample data list about half a million clones, and about 29% of these were observed just once. The biggest ten clones account for about 0.065% of the sample.

Sequenced input: naive CD4+ T cells from blood. What this sample's cell subset or site label stands for: true naive CD4+ T cells. This TCR derives from a man aged 18 to 29 in good health. The chain was built from TRBV30 and TRBJ2-7; TRBD2 is possibly the D segment (5 matching bases). The CDR3 is CACTSRDTYEQYF. The sequence in DNA is TGTGCCTGCACCTCGAGGGATACCTACGAGCAGTACTTC.